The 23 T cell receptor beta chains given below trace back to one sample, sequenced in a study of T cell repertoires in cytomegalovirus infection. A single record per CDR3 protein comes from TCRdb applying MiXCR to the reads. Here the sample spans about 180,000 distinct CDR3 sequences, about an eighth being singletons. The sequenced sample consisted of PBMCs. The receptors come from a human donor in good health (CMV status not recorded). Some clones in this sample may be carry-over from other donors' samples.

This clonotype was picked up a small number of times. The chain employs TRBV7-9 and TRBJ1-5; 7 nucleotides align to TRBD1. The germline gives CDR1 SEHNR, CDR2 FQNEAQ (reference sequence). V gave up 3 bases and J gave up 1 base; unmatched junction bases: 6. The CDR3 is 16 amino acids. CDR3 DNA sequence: TGTGCCAGCAGCTTCGAAGGGGGACAGAGCAATCAGCCCCAGCATTTT. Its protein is CASSFEGGQSNQPQHF.

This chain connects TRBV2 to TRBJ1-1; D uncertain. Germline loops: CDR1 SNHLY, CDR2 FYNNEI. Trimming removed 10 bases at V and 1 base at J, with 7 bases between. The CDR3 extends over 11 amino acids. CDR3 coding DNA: TGTGCCACTCACAGGAACACTGAAGCTTTCTTT. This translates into CATHRNTEAFF.

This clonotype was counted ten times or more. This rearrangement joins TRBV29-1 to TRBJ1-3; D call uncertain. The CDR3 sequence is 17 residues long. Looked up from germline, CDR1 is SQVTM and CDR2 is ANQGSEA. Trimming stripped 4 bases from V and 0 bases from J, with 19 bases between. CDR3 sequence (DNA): TGCAGCGTTGGAGTGGCCACCCGTTTTGACTCTGGAAACACCATATATTTT. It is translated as CSVGVATRFDSGNTIYF.

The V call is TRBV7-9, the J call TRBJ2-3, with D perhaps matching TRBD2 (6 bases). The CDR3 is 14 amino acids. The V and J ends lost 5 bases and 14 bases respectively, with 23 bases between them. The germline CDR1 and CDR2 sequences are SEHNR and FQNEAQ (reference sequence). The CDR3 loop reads CASSTSKTGGKPYF. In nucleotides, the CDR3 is TGTGCCAGCAGCACCTCTAAAACGGGCGGGAAGCCGTATTTT.

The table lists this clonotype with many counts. This chain's CDR3 is CASSPQQGPYSNQPQHF. CDR3 nucleotide sequence: TGTGCCAGCAGCCCACAACAGGGACCATATAGCAATCAGCCCCAGCATTTT. The chain has TRBV7-6 and TRBJ1-5; TRBD1 is a possible D gene (6 bases). The CDR3 totals 17 residues. Trimming pared 5 bases from V and 0 bases from J, leaving 17 bases between. Looked up from germline, CDR1 is SGHVS and CDR2 is FNYEAQ.

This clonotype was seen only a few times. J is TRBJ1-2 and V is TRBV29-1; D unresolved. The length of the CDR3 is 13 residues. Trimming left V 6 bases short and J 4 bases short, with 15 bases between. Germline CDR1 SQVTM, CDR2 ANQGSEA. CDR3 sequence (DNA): TGCAGCGTGGGGAAGGCCGGAGGCTATGGCTACACCTTC. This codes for CSVGKAGGYGYTF.

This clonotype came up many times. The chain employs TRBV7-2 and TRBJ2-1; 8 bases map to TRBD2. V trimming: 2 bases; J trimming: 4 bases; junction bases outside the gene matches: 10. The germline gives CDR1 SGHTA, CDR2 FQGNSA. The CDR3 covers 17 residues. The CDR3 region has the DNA TGTGCCAGCAGCTTAAGTCTCGGGGGGGGCCGATACAATGAGCAGTTCTTC. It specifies CASSLSLGGGRYNEQFF.

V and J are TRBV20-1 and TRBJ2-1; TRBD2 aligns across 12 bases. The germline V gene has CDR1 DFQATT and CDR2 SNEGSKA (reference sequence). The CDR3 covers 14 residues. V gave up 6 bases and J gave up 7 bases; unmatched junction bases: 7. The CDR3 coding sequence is TGCAGTGCGGTTCTAGCGGGAGGGCCGAATGAGCAGTTCTTC. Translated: CSAVLAGGPNEQFF.

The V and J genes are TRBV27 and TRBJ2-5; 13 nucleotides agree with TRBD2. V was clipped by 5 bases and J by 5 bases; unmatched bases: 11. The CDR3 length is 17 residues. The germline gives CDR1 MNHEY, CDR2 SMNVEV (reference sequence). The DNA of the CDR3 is TGTGCCAGCAGTCACTTAGGACTAGCGGGAGAAGATGAGACCCAGTACTTC. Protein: CASSHLGLAGEDETQYF.

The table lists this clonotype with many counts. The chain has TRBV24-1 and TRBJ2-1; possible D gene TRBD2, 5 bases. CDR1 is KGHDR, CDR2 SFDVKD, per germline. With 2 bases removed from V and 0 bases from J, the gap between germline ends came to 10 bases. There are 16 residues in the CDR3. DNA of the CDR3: TGTGCCACCAGTGATTGGGGAGACACCTCCTACAATGAGCAGTTCTTC. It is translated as CATSDWGDTSYNEQFF.

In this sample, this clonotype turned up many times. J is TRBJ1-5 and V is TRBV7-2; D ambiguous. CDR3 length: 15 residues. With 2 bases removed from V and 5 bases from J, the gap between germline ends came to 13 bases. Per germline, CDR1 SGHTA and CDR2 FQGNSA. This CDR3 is CASSLIFRSDQPQHF. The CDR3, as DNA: TGTGCCAGCAGCTTAATATTCAGGTCTGATCAGCCCCAGCATTTT.

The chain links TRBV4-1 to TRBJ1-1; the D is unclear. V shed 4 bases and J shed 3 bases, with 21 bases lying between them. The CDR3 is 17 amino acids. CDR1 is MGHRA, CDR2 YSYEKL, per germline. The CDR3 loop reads CASSLVLTGWEDTEAFF. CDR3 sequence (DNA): TGCGCCAGCAGCCTAGTGTTGACGGGTTGGGAGGACACTGAAGCTTTCTTT.

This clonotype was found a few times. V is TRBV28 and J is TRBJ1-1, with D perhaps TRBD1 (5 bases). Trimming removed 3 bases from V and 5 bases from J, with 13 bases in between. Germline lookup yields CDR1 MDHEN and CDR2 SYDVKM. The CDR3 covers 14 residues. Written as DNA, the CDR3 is TGTGCCAGCAGTTTTTTGAGGGGTGGGACTGAAGCTTTCTTT. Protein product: CASSFLRGGTEAFF. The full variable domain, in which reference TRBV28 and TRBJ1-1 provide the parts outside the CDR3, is DVKVTQSSRYLVKRTGEKVFLECVQDMDHENMFWYRQDPGLGLRLIYFSYDVKMKEKGDIPEGYSVSREKKERFSLILESASTNQTSMYLCASSFLRGGTEAFFGQGTRLTVV.

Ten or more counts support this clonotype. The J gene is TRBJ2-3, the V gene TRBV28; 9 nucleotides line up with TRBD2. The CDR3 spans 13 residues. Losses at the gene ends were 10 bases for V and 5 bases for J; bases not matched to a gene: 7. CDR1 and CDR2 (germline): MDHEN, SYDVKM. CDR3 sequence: CATIAGVQDTQYF. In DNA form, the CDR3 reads TGTGCCACCATAGCGGGAGTGCAAGATACGCAGTATTTT.

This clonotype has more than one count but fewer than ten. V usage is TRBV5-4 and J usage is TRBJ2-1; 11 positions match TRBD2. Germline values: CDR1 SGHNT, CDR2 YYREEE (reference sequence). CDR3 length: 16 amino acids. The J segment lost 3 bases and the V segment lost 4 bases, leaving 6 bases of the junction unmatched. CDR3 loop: CASSRGLADFYNEQFF. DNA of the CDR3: TGTGCCAGCAGCAGGGGACTAGCGGACTTCTACAATGAGCAGTTCTTC.

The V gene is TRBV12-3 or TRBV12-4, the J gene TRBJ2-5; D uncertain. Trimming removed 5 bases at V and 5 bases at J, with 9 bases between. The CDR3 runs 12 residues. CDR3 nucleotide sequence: TGTGCCAGCAGTCCTAGTGCGGAGACCCAGTACTTC. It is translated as CASSPSAETQYF.

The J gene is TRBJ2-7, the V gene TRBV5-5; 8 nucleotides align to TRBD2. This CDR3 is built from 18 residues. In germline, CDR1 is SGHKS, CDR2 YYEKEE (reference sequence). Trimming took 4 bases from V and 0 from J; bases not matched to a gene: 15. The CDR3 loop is CASSLRDSGLALSYEQYF. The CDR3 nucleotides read TGTGCCAGCAGCCTCCGAGACAGCGGACTAGCCCTCTCCTACGAGCAGTACTTC.

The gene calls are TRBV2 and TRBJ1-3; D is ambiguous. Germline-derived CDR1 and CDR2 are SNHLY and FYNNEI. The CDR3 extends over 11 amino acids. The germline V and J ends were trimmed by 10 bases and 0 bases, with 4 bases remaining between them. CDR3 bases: TGTGCCACCTTCTCTGGAAACACCATATATTTT. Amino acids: CATFSGNTIYF. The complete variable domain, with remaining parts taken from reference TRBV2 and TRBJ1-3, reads EPEVTQTPSHQVTQMGQEVILRCVPISNHLYFYWYRQILGQKVEFLVSFYNNEISEKSEIFDDQFSVERPDGSNFTLKIRSTKLEDSAMYFCATFSGNTIYFGEGSWLTVV.

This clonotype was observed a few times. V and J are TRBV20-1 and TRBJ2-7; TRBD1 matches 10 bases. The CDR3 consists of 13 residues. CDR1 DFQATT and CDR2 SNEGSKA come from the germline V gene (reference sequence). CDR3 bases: TGCAGCGTCCGGGACAGGGGTTCCTACGAGCAGTACTTC. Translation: CSVRDRGSYEQYF.

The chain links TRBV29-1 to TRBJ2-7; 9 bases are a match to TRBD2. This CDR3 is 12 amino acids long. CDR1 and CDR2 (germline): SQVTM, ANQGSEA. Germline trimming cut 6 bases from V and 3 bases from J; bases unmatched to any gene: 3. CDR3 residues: CSVISGSYEQYF. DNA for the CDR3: TGCAGCGTGATTAGCGGGAGCTACGAGCAGTACTTC.

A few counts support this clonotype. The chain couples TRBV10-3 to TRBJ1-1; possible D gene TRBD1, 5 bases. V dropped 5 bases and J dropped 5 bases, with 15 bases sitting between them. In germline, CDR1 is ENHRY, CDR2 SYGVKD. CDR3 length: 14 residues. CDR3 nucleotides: TGTGCCATCAGTTTGGCCAGGGATGGGACTGAAGCTTTCTTT. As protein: CAISLARDGTEAFF.

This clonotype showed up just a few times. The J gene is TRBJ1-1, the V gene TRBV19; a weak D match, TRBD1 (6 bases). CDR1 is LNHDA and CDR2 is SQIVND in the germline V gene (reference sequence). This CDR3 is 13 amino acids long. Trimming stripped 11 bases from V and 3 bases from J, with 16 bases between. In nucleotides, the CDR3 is TGTGCCGTTTCGACAGGTTCGCACACTGAAGCTTTCTTT. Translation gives CAVSTGSHTEAFF.

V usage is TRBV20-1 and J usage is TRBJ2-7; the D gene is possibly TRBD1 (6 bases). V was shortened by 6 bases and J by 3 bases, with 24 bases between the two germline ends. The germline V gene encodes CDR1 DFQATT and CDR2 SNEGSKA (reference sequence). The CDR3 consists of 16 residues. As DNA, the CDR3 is TGCAGTGCCAACTCCCCGACAGGCAAAAGGGTCTACGAGCAGTACTTC. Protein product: CSANSPTGKRVYEQYF.